These 12 T cell receptor beta chains came from one sample sequenced in a study of T cell changes during pregnancy in multiple sclerosis. TCRdb keeps only in-frame clones here, not all; method: immunoSEQ multiplex PCR. The sample includes roughly 61,000 clones, under 95% of them seen just once. The sample in question was peripheral blood, obtained in the first trimester of pregnancy. These receptors were collected from a female donor in good health, enrolled as a control in a pregnancy study.

The chain has TRBV30 and TRBJ2-1, with a possible D match to TRBD1 (6 bases). With 1 base removed from V and 10 bases from J, the gap between germline ends came to 8 bases. The CDR3 is made up of 11 amino acids. Looked up from germline, CDR1 is GTSNPN and CDR2 is SVGIG (reference sequence). The CDR3 DNA reads as TGTGCCTGGAGTGGAGGGGGAGAGCAGTTCTTC. Translated: CAWSGGGEQFF.

V usage is TRBV14 and J usage is TRBJ1-1; D ambiguous. The V end lost 0 bases, the J end lost 1 base, and 9 bases lay between the germline ends. The CDR3 runs 15 residues. Germline V lookup: CDR1 SGHDN, CDR2 FVKESK. In DNA, the CDR3 is TGTGCCAGCAGCCAAGATGCGGGATGGAACACTGAAGCTTTCTTT. Translated, it gives CASSQDAGWNTEAFF.

This chain's CDR3 is CASSTAGVWNTEAFF. The CDR3 region has the DNA TGTGCCAGCAGCACAGCGGGGGTTTGGAACACTGAAGCTTTCTTT. The chain uses TRBV9 and TRBJ1-1; possible D gene TRBD1, 5 bases. This CDR3 is built from 15 residues. V lost 4 bases, J lost 1 base, and 14 bases lay in between. Germline CDR1 SGDLS, CDR2 YYNGEE.

V usage is TRBV29-1 and J usage is TRBJ2-3; TRBD2 might be the D (5 bases). Germline assignment: CDR1 SQVTM and CDR2 ANQGSEA. The germline V and J ends were trimmed by 4 bases and 5 bases, with 19 bases remaining between them. This CDR3 contains 15 residues. The CDR3 DNA follows: TGCAGCGTTGCCACGGCGGGCACGAGGATAGATACGCAGTATTTT. Residues: CSVATAGTRIDTQYF.

The chain combines TRBV29-1 with TRBJ2-3; D not resolved. The CDR3 is made up of 15 amino acids. CDR1 is SQVTM and CDR2 is ANQGSEA in the germline V gene. V lost 6 bases and J 0 bases, leaving 16 bases between the germline ends. The CDR3 DNA is TGCAGCGTCCCGAGACAAGGAAGGAGCACAGATACGCAGTATTTT. Its protein product is CSVPRQGRSTDTQYF.

V usage is TRBV5-4 and J usage is TRBJ2-1, with 10 bases aligning to TRBD2. V gave up 3 bases and J gave up 7 bases; unmatched junction bases: 7. Germline lookup yields CDR1 SGHNT and CDR2 YYREEE (reference sequence). The CDR3 totals 15 residues. CDR3 protein: CASSWTGLARNEQFF. The CDR3 DNA reads as TGTGCCAGCAGCTGGACGGGACTAGCGAGAAATGAGCAGTTCTTC.

This clone was seen a single time. This chain links TRBV9 with TRBJ1-1; D is possibly TRBD1 (5 bases). V was trimmed by 4 bases and J by 5 bases, leaving 12 bases between them. Looked up from germline, CDR1 is SGDLS and CDR2 is YYNGEE. This CDR3 spans 13 amino acids. The CDR3 region is CASSIGGGTEAFF. The CDR3 DNA reads as TGTGCCAGCAGCATTGGGGGGGGGACTGAAGCTTTCTTT.

This clone has only one observation. The V and J genes are TRBV6-7 and TRBJ2-7; 8 positions agree with TRBD1. TRBV6-7 is flagged as an ORF with uncertain function. This CDR3 has 16 residues. The ends lost 10 bases at V and 4 bases at J; junction bases unmatched: 18. CDR3 in DNA: TGTGCCATCTCTCACATGAGACAGGGGAAAGTATACGAGCAGTACTTC. This gives the protein CAISHMRQGKVYEQYF.

This CDR3 reads CASSDLGGFGIQYF. The CDR3 DNA reads TGTGCCAGCAGCGACTTGGGGGGGTTTGGCATTCAGTACTTC. The chain couples TRBV7-9 to TRBJ2-4; 7 bases fit TRBD2. The junction had 10 bases not matched to a gene; V was cut back by 5 bases and J by 9 bases. The CDR3 runs to 14 residues. The germline V gene has CDR1 SEHNR and CDR2 FQNEAQ (reference sequence). The variable domain in full, with the rest retrieved from reference TRBV7-9 and TRBJ2-4, is DTGVSQNPRHKITKRGQNVTFRCDPISEHNRLYWYRQTLGQGPEFLTYFQNEAQLEKSRLLSDRFSAERPKGSFSTLEIQRTEQGDSAMYLCASSDLGGFGIQYFGAGTRLSVL.

This chain uses TRBV5-5 with TRBJ1-3; D is unresolved. CDR3 length: 16 residues. Germline CDR1 reads SGHKS; CDR2 reads YYEKEE (reference sequence). Trimming shortened V by 1 base and J by 4 bases, and 15 bases separated the two germline ends. CDR3 nucleotide sequence: TGTGCCAGCAGCTTGAAGACCTTAGGAGGAGGAAACACCATATATTTT. It translates to CASSLKTLGGGNTIYF. Drawing the rest from reference TRBV5-5 and TRBJ1-3, the complete variable domain is DAGVTQSPTHLIKTRGQQVTLRCSPISGHKSVSWYQQVLGQGPQFIFQYYEKEERGRGNFPDRFSARQFPNYSSELNVNALLLGDSALYLCASSLKTLGGGNTIYFGEGSWLTVV.

This clone was seen a single time. V usage is TRBV5-1 and J usage is TRBJ2-3, with 9 bases fitting TRBD2. Trimming at V came to 4 bases and at J to 4 bases, leaving 7 bases not matched to a gene. This CDR3 region has 15 residues. The germline gives CDR1 SGHRS, CDR2 YFSETQ. CDR3 protein: CASSQWTSAADTQYF. For the CDR3, the DNA is TGCGCCAGCAGCCAGTGGACTAGCGCTGCAGATACGCAGTATTTT.

This clone came up a few times. V usage is TRBV7-8 and J usage is TRBJ1-2, with D possibly matching TRBD1 (5 bases). V lost 9 bases, J lost 4 bases, and 21 bases lay in between. The length of the CDR3 is 15 residues. The germline CDR1 and CDR2 sequences are SGHVS and FQNEAQ. CDR3 nucleotide sequence: TGTGCCAGTGGAGGGGAGGGCCAGCGTTTCTATGGCTACACCTTC. This gives the protein CASGGEGQRFYGYTF.